A single sample gave rise to the 24 T cell receptor beta chains below, sequenced in a study of tumor-infiltrating lymphocytes in primary liver carcinoma. Constant-region priming of around 500 ng total RNA yielded TCR beta cDNA. Three rounds of nested multiplex PCR with slightly modified ARM-PCR produced TCR beta libraries. Running nine to ten cycles apiece, the first two PCR rounds relied on TRBV1-TRBV30 forward primers together with a C-beta reverse primer. TCRdb analysed the multiplex PCR reads with MiXCR anew, one entry per CDR3 protein. The repertoire holds 150,000 to 200,000 distinct CDR3 sequences, with 50% to 75% as singletons. The blood RNA (from unsorted whole blood) was obtained, and germline DNA was also extracted. What was sequenced was peripheral blood. These receptors were collected from a man aged 40-50 years with primary liver carcinoma and hepatitis B virus infection.

To note about this clonotype: Here the CDR3 omits its conserved ending phenylalanine or tryptophan, so a read error is the likely source. The genes are TRBV6-1 and TRBJ2-5; 7 bases fit TRBD2. The ends lost 0 bases at V and 6 bases at J; junction bases unmatched: 7. Germline V lookup: CDR1 MNHNS, CDR2 SASEGT. There are 15 residues in the CDR3. Here the CDR3 DNA reads TGTGCCAGCAGTGAAGCCGGGACTACGGGGCAGACCCAGTACTTA. Protein product: CASSEAGTTGQTQYL.

Turning to this clonotype: At one boundary the junction diverges from the germline segment, which might be a read error. Written as DNA, the CDR3 is TGTGCTAGCAGCTTAGAGACCCCAGGGGTGGTTACATATACGCAGTATTTT. Translated, it gives CASSLETPGVVTYTQYF. The chain recombines TRBV11-2 with TRBJ2-3, with D maybe TRBD1 (6 bases). The CDR3 is made up of 17 amino acids. Germline CDR1 and CDR2: SGHAT and FQNNGV.

CDR3 coding DNA: TGTGCCAGCAGCCCTAGTGAGTCCCCTAAGGGTTTCAATGAGCAGTTCTTC. This encodes CASSPSESPKGFNEQFF. The rearrangement uses TRBV11-2 and TRBJ2-1; D remains unclear. Between the trimmed V and J ends, which lost 5 bases and 6 bases, there was a span of 23 bases. Germline CDR1 and CDR2: SGHAT and FQNNGV. CDR3 length: 17 residues. The full variable domain, completed using reference TRBV11-2 and TRBJ2-1, is EAGVAQSPRYKIIEKRQSVAFWCNPISGHATLYWYQQILGQGPKLLIQFQNNGVVDDSQLPKDRFSAERLKGVDSTLKIQPAKLEDSAVYLCASSPSESPKGFNEQFFGPGTRLTVL.

The V call is TRBV12-3 or TRBV12-4, the J call TRBJ2-5; no firm D call. V gave up 2 bases and J gave up 4 bases, with 8 bases separating them. The CDR3 covers 13 residues. The CDR3 DNA follows: TGTGCCAGCAGTTTACACGGAAGAGAGACCCAGTACTTC. Residues: CASSLHGRETQYF.

CDR3: CASGPGHSNTEAFF. Written as DNA, the CDR3 is TGTGCCAGCGGTCCGGGACATTCGAACACTGAAGCTTTCTTT. This chain connects TRBV12-3 or TRBV12-4 to TRBJ1-1; D may be TRBD1 (6 bases). Deletions cut 8 bases from V and 1 base from J, with 14 bases between. CDR3 length equals 14 residues.

The J gene is TRBJ2-3, the V gene TRBV7-8; 13 positions match TRBD2. The germline CDR1 and CDR2 sequences are SGHVS and FQNEAQ. V gave up 3 bases and J gave up 5 bases; unmatched junction bases: 17. The CDR3 is made up of 20 amino acids. The CDR3 bases are TGTGCCAGCAGCTTCTTACTAGCGGGAGGGCCATTTCAGACCCGAGATACGCAGTATTTT. Its translation: CASSFLLAGGPFQTRDTQYF.

This clonotype has a handful of counts. A much larger clone lies one base from this, so it may be a read error. This chain connects TRBV6-5 to TRBJ2-7; TRBD2 agrees at 8 bases. The CDR3 runs to 14 residues. Germline V gene lookup returns CDR1 MNHEY and CDR2 SVGAGI. In DNA, the CDR3 is TGTGCCGGCAGGCCCGGACTAGCTAGCGACGAGCAGTACTTC. It yields the protein CAGRPGLASDEQYF.

The chain employs TRBV6-5 and TRBJ1-2; 7 nucleotides align to TRBD1. The CDR3 extends over 13 amino acids. V dropped 5 bases and J dropped 2; count of bases not matched to a gene: 2. The V gene's germline CDR1 is MNHEY and CDR2 SVGAGI. CDR3 region: CASSRQGNYGYTF. Here the CDR3 DNA reads TGTGCCAGCAGTCGACAGGGAAACTATGGCTACACCTTC.

This clonotype was detected many times. The genes are TRBV11-2 and TRBJ2-1; 7 bases agree with TRBD2. This CDR3 is built from 14 residues. Germline V gene lookup returns CDR1 SGHAT and CDR2 FQNNGV. After removal of 1 base from V and 14 bases from J, the junction contained 11 bases not matched to a gene. Here the CDR3 DNA reads TGTGCCAGCAGCTTAGGGAGCCCTAGCGGCGGGGAGTTCTTC. Translating gives CASSLGSPSGGEFF.

Comment on this clonotype: One end of the junction does not line up with germline, which may come from a read error. The V and J genes are TRBV6-6 and TRBJ2-1; D not certain. Germline lookup yields CDR1 MNHNY and CDR2 SVGAGI (reference sequence). This CDR3 contains 14 residues. The CDR3 sequence: CASRPMSVYNGQFF. CDR3 sequence (DNA): TGTGCCAGCAGACCCATGAGTGTCTACAATGGGCAGTTCTTC.

The chain links TRBV29-1 to TRBJ2-7; 10 nucleotides align to TRBD1. The CDR3 covers 19 residues. V lost 6 bases, J lost 0 bases, and 20 bases stayed unmatched. The germline gives CDR1 SQVTM, CDR2 ANQGSEA. As DNA, the CDR3 is TGCAGCGTCCGGGACAGGGGAGTTGTCGGCCTTACCGACTCCTACGAGCAGTACTTC. Its protein is CSVRDRGVVGLTDSYEQYF.

V usage is TRBV6-2 or TRBV6-3 and J usage is TRBJ2-5, with D uncertain. Germline CDR1 reads MNHEY; CDR2 reads SVGEGT. Trimming stripped 6 bases from V and 3 bases from J, with 11 bases between. CDR3 size: 13 residues. The CDR3 region is CASRRASKETQYF. The CDR3 region has the DNA TGTGCCAGCAGACGAGCGTCGAAAGAGACCCAGTACTTC.

Regarding this clonotype: Relative to the germline gene, one junction end is altered; a read error may explain this. CDR3 in DNA: TGTGCCGGCAGTGAAGTTAAGGGGACCCAGTACTTC. Encoded protein: CAGSEVKGTQYF. This sequence joins TRBV6-1 and TRBJ2-5; D is uncertain. The V gene's germline CDR1 is MNHNS and CDR2 SASEGT. This CDR3 comprises 12 residues.

This clonotype was observed a few times. Sequence at one end of the junction differs from germline and may be a read error. The CDR3 DNA reads as TGTGCCAGCAGCTTAAGCGTGGAGACCAAGTACTTC. Encoded protein: CASSLSVETKYF. The chain combines TRBV11-2 with TRBJ2-5; D uncertain. CDR1 is SGHAT and CDR2 is FQNNGV in the germline V gene. The length of the CDR3 is 12 residues. Using reference TRBV11-2 and TRBJ2-5 for the parts outside the CDR3, the full variable domain is EAGVAQSPRYKIIEKRQSVAFWCNPISGHATLYWYQQILGQGPKLLIQFQNNGVVDDSQLPKDRFSAERLKGVDSTLKIQPAKLEDSAVYLCASSLSVETKYFGPGTRLLVL.

The rearrangement joins TRBV12-3 or TRBV12-4 to TRBJ1-6; D is unresolved. Trimming took 3 bases from V and 11 from J, leaving 14 bases between them. This CDR3 is 14 amino acids long. The CDR3 loop is CASSFSNGVAPLHF. In DNA, the CDR3 is TGTGCCAGCAGTTTTAGTAACGGGGTTGCACCCCTCCACTTT.

This chain uses TRBV6-1 with TRBJ2-3; D might be TRBD1 or TRBD2, each matching 5 bases. V lost 9 bases, J lost 2 bases, and 15 bases lay in between. Per germline, CDR1 MNHNS and CDR2 SASEGT. The CDR3 is 14 residues long. CDR3 nucleotide sequence: TGTGCCAGTTCGTCGGGGCTTAACACAGATACGCAGTATTTT. Its protein is CASSSGLNTDTQYF.

As to this clonotype: The CDR3 does not close with the conserved phenylalanine or tryptophan, likely indicating a read error. The chain joins TRBV4-1 to TRBJ2-1, with 7 bases fitting TRBD1. The CDR3 extends over 12 amino acids. V was clipped by 2 bases and J by 13 bases; unmatched bases: 5. The germline V gene has CDR1 MGHRA and CDR2 YSYEKL. DNA for the CDR3: TGCGCCAGCAGCCAAACAACAGGGGACCAGTTCATC. As protein: CASSQTTGDQFI.

The chain has TRBV7-8 and TRBJ2-4, with D maybe TRBD1 (7 bases). V was pared by 1 base and J by 7 bases, with 17 bases between. CDR1 SGHVS and CDR2 FQNEAQ come from the germline V gene. The length of the CDR3 is 16 residues. The CDR3 DNA reads TGTGCCAGCAGCTTAGTCCCAGGGGGGAGTTTGAACATTCAGTACTTC. Translated: CASSLVPGGSLNIQYF.

CDR3 in amino acids: CASSYGGPYEQYF. The DNA for the CDR3 is TGTGCCAGCAGCTACGGGGGGCCCTACGAGCAGTACTTC. The chain joins TRBV12-3 or TRBV12-4 to TRBJ2-7; possible D gene TRBD2, 7 bases. The CDR3 sequence is 13 residues long. Trimming took off 6 bases at V and 2 bases at J, with 11 bases between the two ends.

Concerning this clonotype itself: One end of the junction fails to match germline, which may point to a read error. The chain recombines TRBV12-3 or TRBV12-4 with TRBJ2-2; D remains ambiguous. This CDR3 region has 13 residues. CDR3 DNA sequence: TGTGCCAGCAGTTTAAAGAACGCCGGGGAGCTGTTTTTT. Amino acids: CASSLKNAGELFF.

As regards this clonotype: Germline is not matched at one junction end, which may reflect a read error. The rearrangement uses TRBV4-1 and TRBJ2-7; D is unclear. This CDR3 contains 13 residues. The germline V gene has CDR1 MGHRA and CDR2 YSYEKL. DNA of the CDR3: TGCGTCAGCAGCCAAAAGGAAGGGTTCGAGCACTACTTC. Protein sequence: CVSSQKEGFEHYF.

This clonotype was detected ten times or more. The chain couples TRBV11-2 to TRBJ2-1; the match to TRBD2 covers 7 bases. This CDR3 spans 21 amino acids. The ends lost 5 bases at V and 0 bases at J; junction bases unmatched: 22. Germline V lookup: CDR1 SGHAT, CDR2 FQNNGV. The CDR3 reads CASSLPVAWEGSGSSYNEQFF. The DNA for the CDR3 is TGTGCCAGCAGCCTTCCGGTTGCGTGGGAGGGCAGCGGATCCTCCTACAATGAGCAGTTCTTC.

The chain couples TRBV4-2 to TRBJ2-1, with 7 bases fitting TRBD2. CDR1 is LGHNA, CDR2 YNFKEQ, per germline. The V segment lost 2 bases and the J segment 4 bases; nucleotides outside the gene matches: 8. This CDR3 has 16 residues. The CDR3 is CASSQTEVAGYNEQFF. CDR3 nucleotides: TGTGCCAGCAGCCAAACGGAGGTAGCGGGTTACAATGAGCAGTTCTTC.

The chain joins TRBV12-3 or TRBV12-4 to TRBJ2-5, with TRBD1 matching over 9 bases. V gave up 5 bases and J gave up 7 bases; unmatched junction bases: 11. This CDR3 contains 15 residues. CDR3 in DNA: TGTGCCAGCAGTCGACTCGGGACAGGGAGAGGGACCCAGTACTTC. Its protein product is CASSRLGTGRGTQYF.